The T cell receptor beta chain described here comes from a study of CD8+ T cells in alopecia areata. cDNA prepared by RNA extraction and subsequent reverse transcription served as the template for sequencing. Repertoires were generated with immunoSEQ multiplex PCR, while TCRdb's copy carries only in-frame clones and drops some. This table holds 100,000 to 150,000 clones, around 48% found once. The sample holds a few counts of this clone. The length of the CDR3 is 16 residues. The germline V gene has CDR1 SGHRS and CDR2 YFSETQ. The V and J ends lost 4 bases and 0 bases, in that order; junction bases with no gene match: 4.

The chain combines TRBV5-1 with TRBJ2-3, with 11 positions matching TRBD2. The receptor was isolated from a human donor with alopecia areata. The sample taken for sequencing was NKG2D-low CD8+ T cells sorted from blood. The chain's CDR3 is CASSLGTSGSTDTQYF. The CDR3 DNA reads as TGCGCCAGCAGCCTGGGGACTAGCGGTAGCACAGATACGCAGTATTTT.